The next 23 T cell receptor beta chains were all read from a single sample in a study of shared clonotypes between healthy human individuals. Profiled with immunoSEQ multiplex PCR; TCRdb holds only in-frame clones, not every one. The data show roughly 700,000 clones, around 74% seen once. The source material was memory CD4+ T cells sorted from blood. Subset defined: CD45RA-negative fraction. These receptors all come from a woman aged 25 to 39 in good health.

Regarding this clone: A read error likely explains this, since a far larger clone differs by one base. Other DNA sequences in the sample encode the same CDR3. The chain combines TRBV5-4 with TRBJ2-2; TRBD2 is a possible D gene (6 bases). Per the germline V gene, CDR1 is SGHNT and CDR2 is YYREEE (reference sequence). The CDR3 is made up of 16 amino acids. V was pared by 0 bases and J by 0 bases, with 9 bases between. In DNA form, the CDR3 reads TGTGCCAGCAGCTTGGGGCGGGGAACGAACACCGGGGAGCTGTTTTTT. Translating gives CASSLGRGTNTGELFF.

The rearrangement joins TRBV4-1 to TRBJ1-1; D ambiguous. Germline V gene data show CDR1 as MGHRA and CDR2 as YSYEKL. The CDR3 extends over 15 amino acids. Trimming took off 4 bases at V and 0 bases at J, with 12 bases between the two ends. CDR3 region: CASSPEAAMNTEAFF. The CDR3 nucleotides read TGCGCCAGCAGCCCGGAGGCAGCCATGAACACTGAAGCTTTCTTT.

A note on this clone: No conserved phenylalanine or tryptophan ends this CDR3, so it is likely a read error. The DNA is left out, because the CDR3 cannot be placed on it with certainty; the CDR3 is given as TCRdb lists it. This rearrangement joins TRBV20-1 to TRBJ1-2. A total of 10 residues make up the CDR3, ends included. CDR1 and CDR2 (germline): DFQATT, SNEGSKA (reference sequence). CDR3 protein: CSAGVGQEEY.

This clone was detected only a few times. The chain is built from TRBV29-1 and TRBJ2-7; D is uncertain. The V end was cut by 4 bases, the J end by 4 bases, with 11 bases between. Germline V gives CDR1 SQVTM, CDR2 ANQGSEA. The CDR3 covers 12 residues. The CDR3: CSVGTDRYEQYF. CDR3 DNA: TGCAGCGTTGGCACGGACCGGTACGAGCAGTACTTC.

This clone has more than one count but fewer than ten. The V call is TRBV10-3, the J call TRBJ1-4; possibly TRBD1 for D (6 bases). With 9 bases removed from V and 8 bases from J, the gap between germline ends came to 16 bases. CDR1 and CDR2 (germline): ENHRY, SYGVKD. There are 13 residues in the CDR3. The chain's CDR3 is CAIHRALGEKLFF. The CDR3 region has the DNA TGTGCCATTCACAGGGCCCTGGGGGAAAAACTGTTTTTT.

The chain carries TRBV28 and TRBJ1-1; perhaps TRBD1 as D (5 bases). The CDR3 sequence is 12 residues long. Germline assignment: CDR1 MDHEN and CDR2 SYDVKM. V dropped 6 bases and J dropped 4 bases, with 9 bases sitting between them. The CDR3 DNA reads TGTGCCAGCAGAAATACAGGCACTGAAGCTTTCTTT. It specifies CASRNTGTEAFF.

The chain couples TRBV6-6 to TRBJ1-4; no definite D call. CDR1 is MNHNY and CDR2 is SVGAGI in the germline V gene (reference sequence). Trimming pared 2 bases from V and 0 bases from J, leaving 7 bases between. CDR3 length: 15 amino acids. CDR3: CASSYAQPTNEKLFF. DNA of the CDR3: TGTGCCAGCAGTTACGCCCAGCCAACTAATGAAAAACTGTTTTTT.

This clone was detected once. The chain employs TRBV5-1 and TRBJ1-3; D gene uncertain. Germline lookup yields CDR1 SGHRS and CDR2 YFSETQ. Trimming pared 6 bases from V and 0 bases from J, leaving 13 bases between. This CDR3 has 15 amino acids. CDR3 coding DNA: TGCGCCAGCAAATCAAACCCCTTCTCTGGAAACACCATATATTTT. Its protein product is CASKSNPFSGNTIYF.

The chain carries TRBV10-3 and TRBJ2-5; 11 nucleotides match TRBD1. The CDR3 length is 14 residues. The J segment lost 1 base and the V segment lost 8 bases, leaving 3 bases of the junction unmatched. Germline V gene lookup returns CDR1 ENHRY and CDR2 SYGVKD. CDR3 DNA sequence: TGTGCCATCGCCGGGACAGGGGGCCAAGAGACCCAGTACTTC. It specifies CAIAGTGGQETQYF.

V is TRBV25-1 and J is TRBJ2-1; 8 positions agree with TRBD2. J lost 0 bases, V lost 5 bases, and 12 bases had no gene match. Germline V lookup: CDR1 MGHDK, CDR2 SYGVNS. This CDR3 has 18 amino acids. This CDR3 is CASSPPGPGTSSYNEQFF. CDR3 sequence (DNA): TGTGCCAGCAGTCCTCCCGGGCCAGGGACTAGCTCCTACAATGAGCAGTTCTTC.

For this clone: This clone may be a read error of a much larger clone one base away. At the DNA level, this CDR3 is encoded by other sequences in the same sample as well. This chain connects TRBV28 to TRBJ2-1, with 10 bases aligning to TRBD2. V lost 4 bases and J lost 0; bases outside the gene matches: 0. This CDR3 is built from 15 residues. From germline, CDR1 is MDHEN and CDR2 SYDVKM. CDR3 residues: CASSSSGSSYNEQFF. The CDR3 nucleotides read TGTGCCAGCAGTTCTAGCGGGAGCTCCTACAATGAGCAGTTCTTC.

The DNA of the CDR3 is TGTGCCAGCAGCTCCTTAGACAGAGCCGCCTATGGCTACACCTTC. As protein: CASSSLDRAAYGYTF. The rearrangement uses TRBV11-2 and TRBJ1-2; D might be TRBD1 (5 bases). The CDR3 runs to 15 residues. Germline V gene sequence: CDR1 SGHAT, CDR2 FQNNGV. Trimming left V 4 bases short and J 4 bases short, with 16 bases between. Full variable domain (remainder filled in from reference TRBV11-2 and TRBJ1-2): EAGVAQSPRYKIIEKRQSVAFWCNPISGHATLYWYQQILGQGPKLLIQFQNNGVVDDSQLPKDRFSAERLKGVDSTLKIQPAKLEDSAVYLCASSSLDRAAYGYTFGSGTRLTVV.

This clone was detected only a few times. The chain couples TRBV29-1 to TRBJ2-4; TRBD2 agrees at 9 bases. The trim removed 2 bases at V and 5 bases at J, leaving 7 bases unmatched. Germline CDR1 and CDR2: SQVTM and ANQGSEA. This CDR3 comprises 15 residues. The CDR3 spells CSVEPATSGENIQYF. DNA for the CDR3: TGCAGCGTTGAACCGGCGACTAGCGGAGAAAACATTCAGTACTTC.

The sample holds one count of this clone. The chain joins TRBV2 to TRBJ2-5; TRBD2 aligns across 14 bases. This CDR3 spans 18 amino acids. With V trimmed by 4 bases and J by 1 base, 8 bases remained unmatched. In germline, CDR1 is SNHLY, CDR2 FYNNEI. The CDR3 DNA reads as TGTGCCAGCAGTGCGCGACTAGCGGGAGGGGGGTCCCAAGAGACCCAGTACTTC. It translates to CASSARLAGGGSQETQYF.

The chain combines TRBV7-8 with TRBJ2-3; a weak D match, TRBD2 (5 bases). V lost 5 bases and J lost 4, with 13 bases in between. The length of the CDR3 is 14 residues. The germline CDR1 and CDR2 sequences are SGHVS and FQNEAQ. The CDR3 loop is CASSVQTEADTQYF. Written as DNA, the CDR3 is TGTGCCAGCAGCGTCCAAACGGAGGCAGATACGCAGTATTTT.

This clone was recorded at least ten times. This chain links TRBV7-2 with TRBJ1-5; no definite D call. The CDR3 runs to 13 residues. Trimming cost V 2 bases and J 3 bases, with 5 bases left between them. CDR1 SGHTA and CDR2 FQGNSA come from the germline V gene. The chain's CDR3 is CASSLRYNQPQHF. CDR3 in DNA: TGTGCCAGCAGCTTACGGTACAATCAGCCCCAGCATTTT.

V and J are TRBV6-6 and TRBJ2-6; 7 bases are a match to TRBD1. V shed 7 bases and J 3 bases; nucleotides not matched to a gene: 6. CDR1 is MNHNY, CDR2 SVGAGI, per germline (reference sequence). The CDR3 is made up of 15 amino acids. This CDR3 is CASNQNRGGANVLTF. CDR3 bases: TGTGCCAGCAACCAAAACAGGGGTGGGGCCAACGTCCTGACTTTC.

This chain links TRBV19 with TRBJ1-1, with a possible D match to TRBD1 (5 bases). Germline V gene data show CDR1 as LNHDA and CDR2 as SQIVND (reference sequence). Trimming took 1 base from V and 0 from J, leaving 12 bases between them. This CDR3 spans 16 amino acids. The CDR3 nucleotides read TGTGCCAGTAGTATAGGGGGGGTAGGGATGAACACTGAAGCTTTCTTT. This encodes CASSIGGVGMNTEAFF.

J is TRBJ1-3 and V is TRBV2; D is ambiguous. The CDR3 has 16 amino acids. V lost 3 bases, J lost 0 bases, and 12 bases lay in between. Germline V gives CDR1 SNHLY, CDR2 FYNNEI. CDR3 nucleotide sequence: TGTGCCAGCAGTGACCGTCGCAGGCGCTCTGGAAACACCATATATTTT. Its protein is CASSDRRRRSGNTIYF.

V and J are TRBV5-6 and TRBJ1-3, with D unclear. V was trimmed by 3 bases and J by 4 bases, leaving 8 bases between them. This CDR3 has 13 residues. CDR1 is SGHDT and CDR2 is YYEEEE in the germline V gene. DNA for the CDR3: TGTGCCAGCAGCTGGGGTCCGGGAAACACCATATATTTT. As protein: CASSWGPGNTIYF. The complete variable domain, with remaining parts taken from reference TRBV5-6 and TRBJ1-3, reads DAGVTQSPTHLIKTRGQQVTLRCSPKSGHDTVSWYQQALGQGPQFIFQYYEEEERQRGNFPDRFSGHQFPNYSSELNVNALLLGDSALYLCASSWGPGNTIYFGEGSWLTVV.

V usage is TRBV14 and J usage is TRBJ1-1; TRBD1 aligns across 7 bases. The V segment lost 1 base and the J segment 11 bases; nucleotides outside the gene matches: 7. Germline V gives CDR1 SGHDN, CDR2 FVKESK. The CDR3 extends over 13 amino acids. CDR3 coding DNA: TGTGCCAGCAGCCAAGGCCAGGGGGTGTGGGCTTTCTTT. Translated, it gives CASSQGQGVWAFF.

This clone was counted only a few times. V usage is TRBV11-2 and J usage is TRBJ2-3, with D maybe TRBD2 (6 bases). Germline V gene data show CDR1 as SGHAT and CDR2 as FQNNGV. This CDR3 contains 15 residues. V lost 5 bases and J lost 0, with 12 bases in between. The chain's CDR3 is CASSPYSGSTDTQYF. The DNA of the CDR3 is TGTGCCAGCAGCCCATACAGCGGGAGCACAGATACGCAGTATTTT. The full variable domain, its missing parts supplied by reference TRBV11-2 and TRBJ2-3, is EAGVAQSPRYKIIEKRQSVAFWCNPISGHATLYWYQQILGQGPKLLIQFQNNGVVDDSQLPKDRFSAERLKGVDSTLKIQPAKLEDSAVYLCASSPYSGSTDTQYFGPGTRLTVL.

The chain links TRBV10-3 to TRBJ2-7; 16 bases fit TRBD2. This CDR3 contains 18 residues. From germline, CDR1 is ENHRY and CDR2 SYGVKD. V gave up 0 bases and J gave up 1 base; unmatched junction bases: 3. CDR3 region: CAISESGLAGGASYEQYF. The CDR3 bases are TGTGCCATCAGTGAGTCGGGACTAGCGGGAGGGGCTTCCTACGAGCAGTACTTC.